One and the same sample provided the 29 T cell receptor beta chains below, sequenced in a study of OX40 agonist ivuxolimab in advanced cancers. The library was produced with the immunoSEQ multiplex PCR assay. What TCRdb holds here is the immuneACCESS table cut down to in-frame rearrangements. Part of the clones is not present; checked against another copy, under half of the missing clones reflect an unresolved V gene, and the others are unexplained. The sample profile shows approximately 96,000 clones; about 90% of them were found once. The ten largest clonotypes hold around 1.5% of the sample. This specimen consisted of CD4+ or CD8+ T cells sorted from blood, obtained in a trial of the OX40 agonist ivuxolimab. The receptors come from an adult with an advanced solid tumor such as melanoma, head and neck, liver or kidney cancer.

The chain employs TRBV4-2 and TRBJ2-7, with 7 bases matching TRBD2. The J segment lost 6 bases and the V segment lost 4 bases, leaving 9 bases of the junction unmatched. The V gene's germline CDR1 is LGHNA and CDR2 YNFKEQ. The CDR3 loop spans 14 amino acids. The CDR3 loop is CASSPGDPGGEQYF. CDR3 coding DNA: TGTGCCAGCAGCCCCGGGGACCCGGGGGGCGAGCAGTACTTC.

J is TRBJ2-7 and V is TRBV2; D is undetermined. Germline loops: CDR1 SNHLY, CDR2 FYNNEI. Trimming shortened V by 6 bases and J by 6 bases, and 9 bases separated the two germline ends. The CDR3 loop spans 11 amino acids. The CDR3 nucleotides read TGTGCCAGCAGAGGCAGGCTCGAGCAGTACTTC. Protein product: CASRGRLEQYF.

This rearrangement joins TRBV7-2 to TRBJ2-7, with TRBD1 as a possible D gene (5 bases). Germline values: CDR1 SGHTA, CDR2 FQGNSA. The ends were cut back, 5 bases at V and 5 bases at J, with 22 bases in the middle. CDR3 length: 16 residues. In nucleotides, the CDR3 is TGTGCCAGCAGCCTGCTTAACAGGTTTCAACGGCACGAGCAGTACTTC. Translating it yields CASSLLNRFQRHEQYF.

This clone was detected only a few times. One end of the junction varies from germline; a read error may be responsible. This chain connects TRBV7-7 to TRBJ2-1, with 8 bases lining up with TRBD1. Germline values: CDR1 SSHAT, CDR2 FNYEAQ (reference sequence). The CDR3 is made up of 15 amino acids. The CDR3 DNA reads as TGTGCTAGCAGCCCGACAGGGGCCCCCTACAATGAGCAGTTCTTC. It yields the protein CASSPTGAPYNEQFF. The variable domain in full, completed from reference TRBV7-7 and TRBJ2-1, reads GAGVSQSPRYKVTKRGQDVTLRCDPISSHATLYWYQQALGQGPEFLTYFNYEAQPDKSGLPSDRFSAERPEGSISTLTIQRTEQRDSAMYRCASSPTGAPYNEQFFGPGTRLTVL.

This clone was picked up one time. DNA of the CDR3: TGTGCCACCCGCACCGGGACGGCCCCCTACGAGCAGTACTTC. Translating gives CATRTGTAPYEQYF. The rearrangement uses TRBV6-1 and TRBJ2-7; D is possibly TRBD1 or TRBD2 (5 bases each). Trimming shortened V by 10 bases and J by 2 bases, and 18 bases separated the two germline ends. Germline CDR1 reads MNHNS; CDR2 reads SASEGT. CDR3 length equals 14 residues.

V gene TRBV5-1 combines with J gene TRBJ2-7; D is ambiguous. Germline loops: CDR1 SGHRS, CDR2 YFSETQ. The CDR3 is made up of 13 amino acids. V was clipped by 4 bases and J by 2 bases, with 10 bases between them. The chain's CDR3 is CASSPAGAYEQYF. The CDR3 nucleotides are TGCGCCAGCAGCCCGGCAGGAGCCTACGAGCAGTACTTC.

The V gene is TRBV19, the J gene TRBJ1-5; 9 positions match TRBD1. V lost 5 bases to trimming and J lost 0 bases; unmatched junction nucleotides: 8. CDR3 length: 17 residues. Germline assignment: CDR1 LNHDA and CDR2 SQIVND (reference sequence). The CDR3 DNA reads as TGTGCCAGTAGTTGGAGGGGGACAGGGCTTAGCAATCAGCCCCAGCATTTT. This encodes CASSWRGTGLSNQPQHF.

The CDR3: CASSFGGNTEAFF. CDR3 DNA sequence: TGTGCCAGCAGCTTCGGGGGGAACACTGAAGCTTTCTTT. The chain joins TRBV11-3 to TRBJ1-1; D may be TRBD1 (5 bases). Trimming shortened V by 3 bases and J by 1 base, and 6 bases separated the two germline ends. The germline CDR1 and CDR2 sequences are SGHNT and YENEEA. CDR3 length: 13 amino acids.

The chain has TRBV19 and TRBJ2-5; 7 bases agree with TRBD1. V was pared by 4 bases and J by 5 bases, with 10 bases of the junction left unmatched. The length of the CDR3 is 15 residues. In germline, CDR1 is LNHDA, CDR2 SQIVND (reference sequence). Here the CDR3 reads CASSTGGAAWETQYF. The CDR3 nucleotides are TGTGCCAGTAGTACAGGGGGAGCGGCTTGGGAGACCCAGTACTTC.

CDR3 sequence (DNA): TGTGCCAGCAGTATTAGCGGGAGGGCTTATGAGCAGTTCTTC. As protein: CASSISGRAYEQFF. V is TRBV27 and J is TRBJ2-1; TRBD2 matches at 11 bases. The germline V gene encodes CDR1 MNHEY and CDR2 SMNVEV (reference sequence). The CDR3 is 14 residues long. Trimming at V came to 5 bases and at J to 8 bases, leaving 5 bases not matched to a gene.

The chain joins TRBV28 to TRBJ1-2, with 7 bases lining up with TRBD1. The germline gives CDR1 MDHEN, CDR2 SYDVKM. The CDR3 loop spans 15 amino acids. Trimming at V came to 5 bases and at J to 2 bases, leaving 8 bases not matched to a gene. The CDR3 sequence is CASSPQGGGNYGYTF. The CDR3 DNA follows: TGTGCCAGCAGTCCCCAGGGGGGAGGGAACTATGGCTACACCTTC.

Relative to its sample, this clone is medium-sized (0.01 to 0.1%). The V and J genes are TRBV7-2 and TRBJ2-7, with 8 bases aligning to TRBD2. Trimming at V came to 4 bases and at J to 4 bases, leaving 9 bases not matched to a gene. There are 15 residues in the CDR3. Germline assignment: CDR1 SGHTA and CDR2 FQGNSA. CDR3 region: CASSSSAGALYEQYF. The CDR3 DNA reads TGTGCCAGCAGCTCCTCAGCGGGAGCCCTATACGAGCAGTACTTC.

The chain uses TRBV29-1 and TRBJ1-1; D unresolved. V was pared by 3 bases and J by 0 bases, with 8 bases between. The CDR3 runs to 13 residues. Germline V gives CDR1 SQVTM, CDR2 ANQGSEA. Here the CDR3 reads CSVDSGLNTEAFF. CDR3 in DNA: TGCAGCGTTGACAGTGGTCTGAACACTGAAGCTTTCTTT.

The rearrangement uses TRBV5-1 and TRBJ2-1, with 11 positions matching TRBD1. The germline V gene encodes CDR1 SGHRS and CDR2 YFSETQ. The CDR3 sequence is 16 residues long. V was pared by 3 bases and J by 5 bases, with 7 bases of the junction left unmatched. CDR3 sequence (DNA): TGCGCCAGCAGCTCAGGGACAGGGGGTTTTCACAATGAGCAGTTCTTC. It encodes CASSSGTGGFHNEQFF. Full variable domain (remainder filled in from reference TRBV5-1 and TRBJ2-1): KAGVTQTPRYLIKTRGQQVTLSCSPISGHRSVSWYQQTPGQGLQFLFEYFSETQRNKGNFPGRFSGRQFSNSRSEMNVSTLELGDSALYLCASSSGTGGFHNEQFFGPGTRLTVL.

The CDR3, as DNA: TGTGCCATCAGGGACCGGGACAGGGGCGGCACAGATACGCAGTATTTT. It translates to CAIRDRDRGGTDTQYF. The rearrangement uses TRBV10-3 and TRBJ2-3; TRBD1 matches at 10 bases. This CDR3 spans 16 amino acids. The junction had 7 bases not matched to a gene; V was cut back by 6 bases and J by 1 base. Germline V CDR1 and CDR2: ENHRY, SYGVKD.

The gene calls are TRBV2 and TRBJ1-1, with D uncertain. V was trimmed by 2 bases and J by 1 base, leaving 8 bases between them. The CDR3 length is 14 residues. Looked up from germline, CDR1 is SNHLY and CDR2 is FYNNEI. The chain's CDR3 is CASSEIGSNTEAFF. CDR3 bases: TGTGCCAGCAGTGAAATAGGGTCGAACACTGAAGCTTTCTTT.

This chain uses TRBV18 with TRBJ1-3; D not resolved. Trimming left V 2 bases short and J 0 bases short, with 11 bases between. CDR3 size: 16 residues. Germline assignment: CDR1 KGHSH and CDR2 LQKENI. The CDR3 is CASSPGGANSGNTIYF. DNA for the CDR3: TGTGCCAGCTCACCAGGAGGAGCTAACTCTGGAAACACCATATATTTT. The complete variable domain, with remaining parts taken from reference TRBV18 and TRBJ1-3, reads NAGVMQNPRHLVRRRGQEARLRCSPMKGHSHVYWYRQLPEEGLKFMVYLQKENIIDESGMPKERFSAEFPKEGPSILRIQQVVRGDSAAYFCASSPGGANSGNTIYFGEGSWLTVV.

The genes are TRBV19 and TRBJ1-2, with 8 nucleotides matching TRBD1. The V segment lost 2 bases and the J segment 4 bases; nucleotides outside the gene matches: 9. From germline, CDR1 is LNHDA and CDR2 SQIVND (reference sequence). There are 16 residues in the CDR3. The CDR3: CASSIPKHTGGYGYTF. The CDR3 bases are TGTGCCAGTAGTATACCAAAACATACAGGGGGCTATGGCTACACCTTC.

The rearrangement joins TRBV7-2 to TRBJ1-1, with unresolved D. The length of the CDR3 is 13 residues. Germline V lookup: CDR1 SGHTA, CDR2 FQGNSA. The V and J ends lost 6 bases and 0 bases respectively, with 8 bases between them. CDR3 residues: CASRQSVNTEAFF. The CDR3 DNA reads as TGTGCCAGCAGACAGTCAGTGAACACTGAAGCTTTCTTT. The full variable domain, rest sourced from reference TRBV7-2 and TRBJ1-1, is GAGVSQSPSNKVTEKGKDVELRCDPISGHTALYWYRQSLGQGLEFLIYFQGNSAPDKSGLPSDRFSAERTGGSVSTLTIQRTQQEDSAVYLCASRQSVNTEAFFGQGTRLTVV.

This clone was counted a single time. This sequence joins TRBV5-6 and TRBJ2-5, with 7 bases identical to TRBD1. The germline V gene encodes CDR1 SGHDT and CDR2 YYEEEE. CDR3 size: 15 residues. Trimming took 4 bases from V and 5 from J; bases not matched to a gene: 11. CDR3 bases: TGTGCCAGCAGCGGAGGACAGGCCGGTAGGGAGACCCAGTACTTC. It translates to CASSGGQAGRETQYF.

The chain is built from TRBV19 and TRBJ2-6; D unclear. Germline values: CDR1 LNHDA, CDR2 SQIVND (reference sequence). This CDR3 contains 15 residues. V lost 5 bases to trimming and J lost 0 bases, with 8 bases between them. The CDR3, as DNA: TGTGCCAGTAGTCCCCCTTTCTCTGGGGCCAACGTCCTGACTTTC. This codes for CASSPPFSGANVLTF.

The chain links TRBV6-6 to TRBJ2-7; a possible D gene is TRBD1 (5 bases). This CDR3 is built from 11 residues. The V gene lost 7 bases and the J gene lost 4 bases, with 8 bases spanning the gap. CDR1 is MNHNY, CDR2 SVGAGI, per germline (reference sequence). The chain's CDR3 is CASTQGYEQYF. The DNA of the CDR3 is TGTGCCAGCACTCAGGGTTACGAGCAGTACTTC.

The J gene is TRBJ1-1, the V gene TRBV13; TRBD1 matches at 7 bases. Germline lookup yields CDR1 PRHDT and CDR2 FYEKMQ (reference sequence). This CDR3 is built from 17 residues. J lost 1 base, V lost 5 bases, and 13 bases had no gene match. The CDR3 protein is CASSPRKWGQKNTEAFF. CDR3 sequence (DNA): TGTGCCAGCAGCCCACGAAAATGGGGACAGAAGAACACTGAAGCTTTCTTT.

The rearrangement uses TRBV4-1 and TRBJ2-7; TRBD2 aligns across 9 bases. The CDR3 is 17 residues long. V dropped 0 bases and J dropped 5; count of bases not matched to a gene: 11. CDR1 is MGHRA and CDR2 is YSYEKL in the germline V gene. CDR3 sequence (DNA): TGCGCCAGCAGCCAAGATAGGTTAGCGGGAGTTCGGGACGAGCAGTACTTC. Its translation is CASSQDRLAGVRDEQYF.

The chain recombines TRBV28 with TRBJ2-5; TRBD1 aligns across 10 bases. Germline CDR1 and CDR2: MDHEN and SYDVKM. There are 13 residues in the CDR3. After removal of 6 bases from V and 10 bases from J, the junction contained 8 bases not matched to a gene. CDR3 protein: CASRTGGIRVQYF. CDR3 nucleotide sequence: TGTGCCAGCAGGACAGGGGGCATTAGAGTCCAGTACTTC.

The rearrangement links TRBV19 to TRBJ2-2, with D perhaps matching TRBD2 (5 bases). Deletions cut 10 bases from V and 6 bases from J, with 21 bases between. CDR1 LNHDA and CDR2 SQIVND come from the germline V gene (reference sequence). The CDR3 sequence is 15 residues long. The CDR3 loop reads CATSPVRALAGELFF. CDR3 in DNA: TGTGCCACTAGCCCCGTTCGGGCTCTCGCCGGGGAGCTGTTTTTT.

The CDR3 protein is CASSRGGADGNIQYF. CDR3 coding DNA: TGTGCCAGCTCACGCGGGGGCGCGGATGGAAACATTCAGTACTTC. The chain joins TRBV18 to TRBJ2-4; a weak D match, TRBD2 (7 bases). V was trimmed by 4 bases and J by 6 bases, leaving 16 bases between them. The CDR3 has 15 residues. Germline lookup yields CDR1 KGHSH and CDR2 LQKENI.

The chain combines TRBV30 with TRBJ2-3; D might be TRBD2 (6 bases). V lost 4 bases, J lost 0 bases, and 14 bases lay in between. The CDR3 runs to 15 residues. Per germline, CDR1 GTSNPN and CDR2 SVGIG (reference sequence). CDR3 nucleotide sequence: TGTGCCTGGACGTCCGGGAGAGGTAGCACAGATACGCAGTATTTT. As protein: CAWTSGRGSTDTQYF.

In this sample, this clone turned up a few times. The rearrangement links TRBV10-3 to TRBJ2-3; D is undetermined. This CDR3 region has 14 residues. Germline CDR1 is ENHRY and CDR2 is SYGVKD. Deletions cut 10 bases from V and 0 bases from J, with 14 bases between. The CDR3 nucleotides are TGTGCCAATACCACCGGGCCTAGCACAGATACGCAGTATTTT. Translating gives CANTTGPSTDTQYF.